This TCR beta chain came from a study of cytomegalovirus exposure and HLA in healthy donors. Overall study: Early released data comprised 80 million to 90 million unique TCRs from HLA-typed donors. Ancestry clustering placed more than 80% of approximately 370 genotyped donors in the Caucasian-associated cluster.

With respect to this clone: Its target is not known.

The CDR3 totals 14 residues. V was trimmed by 8 bases and J by 4 bases, leaving 15 bases between them. Germline loops: CDR1 SGHVS, CDR2 FQNEAQ. Broader study findings: A likely sequencing artifact accounted for one observed cluster of highly shared sequence variants.

The PCR contained 60 Vbeta and 13 Jbeta primers. Repertoires were generated with immunoSEQ multiplex PCR, while TCRdb's copy carries only in-frame clones and drops some. The data contain about 200,000 clones, roughly 80% of them singletons. The receptor comes from a man aged 40-55 years in good health and CMV-seronegative. Material for sequencing was PBMCs. The chain has TRBV7-8 and TRBJ1-3; D is uncertain. The DNA for the CDR3 is TGTGCCAGCCGCGCGAGGGATGGAGGAAACACCATATATTTT. It is translated as CASRARDGGNTIYF.